Below, 11 T cell receptor beta chains from the same sample are listed, as sequenced in a study of a mutant IDH1 vaccine in newly diagnosed glioma. Measured with immunoSEQ multiplex PCR; TCRdb has only the in-frame clones, and not every one. The repertoire consists of around 52,000 clones, with over 60% occurring once and the leading ten covering 9.5% to 15%. Time point defined: week 35, safety follow-up. Vaccination used 300 ug of mutant IDH1 20-mer peptide per dose, with topical imiquimod. Their antigens are not known. The sample consisted of PBMCs, taken from a glioma patient whose treatment included an IDH1 peptide vaccine. Every receptor here comes from a man in his forties with glioma.

This rearrangement joins TRBV4-1 to TRBJ2-7; the match to TRBD2 covers 7 bases. CDR1 MGHRA and CDR2 YSYEKL come from the germline V gene. Losses at the gene ends were 1 base for V and 6 bases for J; bases not matched to a gene: 6. This CDR3 is 14 amino acids long. The chain's CDR3 is CASSQGGSFGEQYF. The CDR3 bases are TGCGCCAGCAGCCAAGGCGGGAGCTTTGGCGAGCAGTACTTC.

The CDR3 sequence is CASSLGSGLRSSDTQYF. As DNA, the CDR3 is TGTGCCAGCAGCTTAGGGTCCGGGCTGAGGAGTTCAGATACGCAGTATTTT. The V gene is TRBV7-2, the J gene TRBJ2-3, with D unresolved. The CDR3 consists of 17 residues. V was trimmed by 1 base and J by 4 bases, leaving 18 bases between them. Germline CDR1 is SGHTA and CDR2 is FQGNSA.

The chain joins TRBV19 to TRBJ2-1; 7 bases map to TRBD2. V dropped 7 bases and J dropped 2; count of bases not matched to a gene: 8. The CDR3 spans 15 residues. Germline V gene sequence: CDR1 LNHDA, CDR2 SQIVND (reference sequence). In DNA form, the CDR3 reads TGTGCCAGTACTCCGACTAGCAGTGCCTACAATGAGCAGTTCTTC. This encodes CASTPTSSAYNEQFF.

This clone has more than one count but fewer than ten. The chain links TRBV11-3 to TRBJ2-4; 7 bases line up with TRBD2. CDR3 size: 14 residues. CDR1 and CDR2 from the germline V gene are SGHNT and YENEEA. V gave up 5 bases and J gave up 4 bases; unmatched junction bases: 5. CDR3 residues: CASSPGGNKNIQYF. The CDR3 DNA is TGTGCCAGCAGCCCCGGGGGGAATAAAAACATTCAGTACTTC.

The rearrangement uses TRBV7-9 and TRBJ2-1, with TRBD2 matching 10 bases. Germline CDR1 reads SEHNR; CDR2 reads FQNEAQ (reference sequence). CDR3 length: 15 residues. Trimming removed 5 bases from V and 13 bases from J; junction bases left unmatched: 14. CDR3 coding DNA: TGTGCCAGCAGCGGACGGACTAGCGGAGTGGTGTTTCAGTTCTTC. It specifies CASSGRTSGVVFQFF.

V is TRBV18 and J is TRBJ2-7, with no clear D. V lost 5 bases, J lost 1 base, and 9 bases lay in between. Germline loops: CDR1 KGHSH, CDR2 LQKENI. The CDR3 is 13 amino acids. The CDR3 DNA reads as TGTGCCAGCTCAACACAGAGATCCTACGAGCAGTACTTC. Its protein is CASSTQRSYEQYF.

This clone was detected a few times. This chain links TRBV13 with TRBJ1-1; D call uncertain. CDR1 PRHDT and CDR2 FYEKMQ come from the germline V gene (reference sequence). The CDR3 extends over 12 amino acids. V was shortened by 0 bases and J by 10 bases, with 9 bases between the two germline ends. The CDR3 is CASSLGGRGAFF. In nucleotides, the CDR3 is TGTGCCAGCAGCTTAGGAGGCAGAGGAGCTTTCTTT. The full variable domain, completed using reference TRBV13 and TRBJ1-1, is AAGVIQSPRHLIKEKRETATLKCYPIPRHDTVYWYQQGPGQDPQFLISFYEKMQSDKGSIPDRFSAQQFSDYHSELNMSSLELGDSALYFCASSLGGRGAFFGQGTRLTVV.

J is TRBJ2-7 and V is TRBV5-1; TRBD2 matches 10 bases. The CDR3 has 17 residues. Germline lookup yields CDR1 SGHRS and CDR2 YFSETQ. Trimming took 4 bases from V and 2 from J; bases not matched to a gene: 12. CDR3 DNA sequence: TGCGCCAGCAGCCTAGCCCCCGGGACTAGCGCTACCTACGAGCAGTACTTC. Its protein product is CASSLAPGTSATYEQYF.

CDR3 sequence reads: CSGKRQGPGELFF. The CDR3 DNA reads as TGCAGCGGCAAAAGACAGGGGCCCGGGGAGCTGTTTTTT. The chain joins TRBV29-1 to TRBJ2-2; TRBD1 matches 8 bases. With 7 bases clipped from V and 6 bases from J, the junction kept 7 bases outside the gene matches. This CDR3 is built from 13 residues. The germline gives CDR1 SQVTM, CDR2 ANQGSEA.

This chain joins TRBV7-9 and TRBJ1-2, with no clear D. CDR1 and CDR2 (germline): SEHNR, FQNEAQ (reference sequence). With 2 bases removed from V and 2 bases from J, the gap between germline ends came to 3 bases. The CDR3 runs 12 residues. CDR3 amino acids: CASSLPNYGYTF. The CDR3 region has the DNA TGTGCCAGCAGCTTACCGAACTATGGCTACACCTTC.

This chain uses TRBV6-7 with TRBJ2-1; no clear D. TRBV6-7 is an ORF for which the function is uncertain. Between the trimmed V and J ends, which lost 0 bases and 5 bases, there was a span of 5 bases. The CDR3 sequence is 13 residues long. The CDR3 region has the DNA TGTGCCAGCAGTTACTCGAGCGACAATGAGCAGTTCTTC. Translated: CASSYSSDNEQFF.